The 4 T cell receptor beta chains listed next were all sequenced from one sample in a study of blood T cell repertoires in COVID-19. Some clones are missing from TCRdb's copy, which holds only in-frame ones; the method was immunoSEQ multiplex PCR. Of about 180,000 clones listed, around 87% were seen once; the top ten hold roughly 2.5%. Specimen: peripheral blood. These receptors were collected from a man aged 40-55 years with active or convalescent COVID-19.

This chain links TRBV7-3 with TRBJ1-5; possibly TRBD1 for D (5 bases). There are 13 residues in the CDR3. The V gene lost 2 bases and the J gene lost 5 bases, with 7 bases spanning the gap. Germline CDR1 reads SGHTA; CDR2 reads FQGTGA. The CDR3 sequence: CASSLDRYQPQHF. CDR3 coding DNA: TGTGCCAGCAGCTTAGACAGATATCAGCCCCAGCATTTT.

V and J are TRBV7-8 and TRBJ2-7, with D perhaps TRBD2 (7 bases). V was shortened by 2 bases and J by 1 base, with 21 bases between the two germline ends. The CDR3 runs 18 residues. Germline assignment: CDR1 SGHVS and CDR2 FQNEAQ. CDR3: CASSLPGGLAASSYEQYF. CDR3 DNA sequence: TGTGCCAGCAGCTTACCCGGGGGGCTAGCCGCATCTTCCTACGAGCAGTACTTC.

As for this clone: One junction end does not reproduce the germline sequence, and a read error may be involved. The DNA of the CDR3 is TGTGCCAGCAGCCGGACTAGCTCCCACAATGAGCAGTTCTTC. It yields the protein CASSRTSSHNEQFF. V gene TRBV7-2 combines with J gene TRBJ2-1; 8 nucleotides align to TRBD2. Germline CDR1 SGHTA, CDR2 FQGNSA. The CDR3 contains 14 residues.

The chain combines TRBV28 with TRBJ1-5; 9 positions match TRBD1. This CDR3 is built from 20 residues. The junction had 14 bases not matched to a gene; V was cut back by 2 bases and J by 0 bases. From germline, CDR1 is MDHEN and CDR2 SYDVKM. CDR3 coding DNA: TGTGCCAGCAGTTTACCCCGGGACAGGGATCGACTTTATAGCAATCAGCCCCAGCATTTT. Amino acids: CASSLPRDRDRLYSNQPQHF.